This T cell receptor beta chain appears in the sequencing data of a study of blood T cell repertoires in COVID-19 (TCRdb year 2020). Study-level background: Samples covering the acute and convalescent phases of COVID-19 were provided by collaborators in the United States, Italy and Spain. The dataset comprised deeply sampled blood TCRbeta repertoires from subjects exposed to, actively infected with, or recovered from COVID-19. Sample metadata almost always included a de-identified subject ID, COVID-19 status, age in years and sex. The repertoires were made available in a free public database intended to serve as a resource for research on the immune response to SARS-CoV-2. The prospective study material was composed of cDNA or gDNA derived from T cells, B-cell-depleted T cells, or PBMCs. The samples were drawn from two sources: the first 160 participants of the ongoing ImmuneRACE study, and approximately 1,300 subjects contributed by 6 global collaborators. HLA class I and class II types, where available, came from metadata supplied by the sample provider rather than from assay-based typing. Results the study describes overall, beyond this receptor: The amount of clinical and demographic metadata varied by source and participant and was provided uncurated.

One collaborating source in Seattle enrolled patients while the patients were actively infected and followed the patients over time throughout the course of disease. Whole blood was collected in K2EDTA tubes by collaborating institutions according to the institutions' own protocols. For TCRbeta analysis, collaborator samples were shipped as frozen whole blood, as isolated PBMCs, or as DNA extracted from either sample type. Turning to this clone: The target of this receptor is not known. The input lacks base qualities; no much larger clone sits a single base away.

The immunoSEQ Assay, a bias-controlled multiplex PCR, was used to amplify TCRbeta CDR3 regions from genomic DNA. In the paper's pipeline: The number of nucleated cells in each sample was estimated from the amplification of reference gene primers within the assay. To quantify the absolute abundance of each unique TCRbeta CDR3 rearrangement, sequence reads were collapsed and filtered. Productive Simpson clonality was computed per sample as the square root of Simpson's diversity index over productive rearrangements. Here the immuneACCESS table is served through TCRdb, limited to in-frame sequences with V and J called. Missing clones are a known gap in these copies; in checked studies unresolved V genes cover under half, and the rest lacks a known reason. V and J calls and clone size follow that table, whereas D and trimming were derived from the DNA. For this sample there are roughly 200,000 clones; around 75% appear just once. The ten most abundant clones make up less than 7% of the sample.

Reading the germline V gene (reference sequence) gives CDR1 GTSNPN and CDR2 SVGIG. The CDR3 measures 14 amino acids from cysteine to phenylalanine. Only the CDR3 DNA stays, 42 bases, in frame from base 1. The germline ends are 10 bases apart after V is trimmed by 2 bases and J by 5 bases. Sequenced input: peripheral blood. This chain is built from TRBV30 and TRBJ1-6; the D gene cannot be named for sure. The receptor comes from a woman between 40 and 55 years old with COVID-19, enrolled during active disease. The bases read TGTGCCTGGAGTAATCTGGCTGATAATTCACCCCTCCACTTT. It specifies CAWSNLADNSPLHF.